Listed below are T cell receptor beta chains from one sample, sequenced in a study of T-cell reconstitution after alpha-beta-depleted transplantation in children. In TCRdb, the PCR reads were re-called with MiXCR into one record per CDR3 protein. The sample lists about 830,000 distinct CDR3 sequences; about 16% were seen once. The sequencing used PBMCs, mostly from graft donor cells, collected 360 days after TCRalphabeta/CD19-depleted stem cell transplant. The receptor set was obtained from a male patient younger than 18 who had a stem cell transplant for acute lymphoblastic leukemia, so the T cells may come from the graft donor. Both conserved end residues are trimmed from each CDR3. Size is stated for part of the rows, as once, few or many counts, or as a class when the clone is expanded.

v_call	clone_size	j_call	cdr3_aa
TRBV20-1	few	TRBJ2-1	SAIPDRTYNEQF
TRBV27	NA	TRBJ2-2	ASSFSGRPGELF
TRBV29-1	few	TRBJ2-1	SVVAQGLVNYNEQF
TRBV27	many	TRBJ2-1	ASSTSGVYNEQF
TRBV10-3	NA	TRBJ2-3	AISEPFEGTSTDTQY
TRBV11-3	few	TRBJ2-5	ASSPYRLTAQETQY
TRBV24-1	NA	TRBJ2-3	ATSDPPSDTQY
TRBV7-9	many	TRBJ2-7	ASSFALRVPYEQY
TRBV5-6	few	TRBJ2-7	ASSPGLDATRQY
TRBV12-3/TRBV12-4	few	TRBJ2-4	ASSYRELNIQY
TRBV6-1	NA	TRBJ2-7	ASSVASGISSYEQY
TRBV3-1	NA	TRBJ2-7	ASGPSGPYEQY
TRBV11-2	NA	TRBJ1-1	ASSLAWVVTEAF
TRBV15	few	TRBJ2-7	ATSRLAGGNEQY
TRBV28	few	TRBJ2-1	ASSLWGVGQKGYNEQF
TRBV4-2	few	TRBJ2-7	ASSQDRRDREQY
TRBV29-1	NA	TRBJ2-7	SVELAGSSYEQY
TRBV5-1	few	TRBJ1-1	ASSPPTGYTEAF
TRBV27	many	TRBJ2-7	ASSPRGPYEQY
TRBV3-1	NA	TRBJ2-3	ASSRPAGKTDTQY
TRBV5-1	many	TRBJ2-7	ASSLEREVLLGEQY
TRBV6-2/TRBV6-3	NA	TRBJ2-5	ASSPRAGTLQETQY
TRBV9	few	TRBJ1-4	ASSAGQGRKLF
TRBV12-3/TRBV12-4	many	TRBJ2-7	ASSLDRGRTYEQY
TRBV14	NA	TRBJ2-7	ASSQLGLAHLYEQY
TRBV9	NA	TRBJ2-3	ASSVGGPYTDTQY
TRBV20-1	few	TRBJ2-7	SAEDRGAGVNEQY
TRBV12-3/TRBV12-4	few	TRBJ2-5	ASSLLEATQY
TRBV27	NA	TRBJ2-7	ASRRRGLKSTYEQY
TRBV29-1	many	TRBJ2-1	SVGGQFSYNEQF
TRBV15	many	TRBJ2-6	ATSSAGGLSGANVLT
TRBV3-1	once	TRBJ2-3	ATSQDGGGARGTDTQY
TRBV29-1	few	TRBJ2-1	SEEGELRGEQF
TRBV6-5	NA	TRBJ2-7	ASISSPSYGGGEQY
TRBV7-9	few	TRBJ2-7	ASSLALAGDPYEQY
TRBV5-5	NA	TRBJ2-3	ASSLFSSGRNTDTQY
TRBV15	NA	TRBJ2-7	ATSRDRRGSWEQY
TRBV12-3/TRBV12-4	NA	TRBJ2-7	ASSLGALAY
TRBV4-1	few	TRBJ1-1	ASSPKQGVDTEAF
TRBV5-1	few	TRBJ2-6	ASSLGNAGTGANVLT
TRBV11-2	few	TRBJ2-1	ASKLELTYNEQF
TRBV12-3/TRBV12-4	few	TRBJ1-6	ASSFSGSPLH
TRBV5-1	NA	TRBJ2-1	ASSPQGGLSYNEQF
TRBV4-1	few	TRBJ1-6	ASSQAAGSSPLH
TRBV15	few	TRBJ2-1	ATSRGGLAGVSNEQF
TRBV29-1	few	TRBJ2-7	SVVYGTGSSYEQY